The T cell receptor (beta chain) described here comes from a study of CD8 T cells in Susac syndrome. The germline V and J ends were trimmed by 4 bases and 4 bases, with 15 bases remaining between them. CDR3 size: 15 residues. The germline gives CDR1 SGHRS, CDR2 YFSETQ. The RNA, roughly 0.45 to 1 ug, was put through reverse transcription using random hexamers. TCRdb processed the immunoSEQ multiplex PCR reads anew with MiXCR; each CDR3 protein has one entry. The sample includes 250,000 to 300,000 distinct CDR3 sequences, roughly 90% of them seen just once. V usage is TRBV5-1 and J usage is TRBJ2-1; weak D call: TRBD2 (7 bases). The specimen sequenced was CD8+ T cells from PBMCs. The sequence was collected from a human donor with multiple sclerosis. The CDR3 nucleotides are TGCGCCAGCAGCGCGTGGGGGGGACAATACAATGAGCAGTTCTTC. It yields the protein CASSAWGGQYNEQFF.